Listed below are T cell receptor beta chains from one sample, sequenced in a study of T cell responses to AZD1222 COVID-19 vaccine. Sequenced by immunoSEQ multiplex PCR; TCRdb stores in-frame clones only, minus some. The sample lists 95,000 to 100,000 clones; 75% to 95% were seen once. The sequencing used peripheral blood, collected on day 0 of AZD1222 vaccination. The origin of the receptors is an adult in good health. Each CDR3 is given with its conserved first and last residue. The order of the fields is CDR3 DNA, CDR3 protein, D gene, J gene, clone size, V gene. D genes are given only for firm matches. Clone size is shown for a subset of rows, as once, few, many or a class of expanded clone.

CDR3nt: TGCAGCGTTGGACAGAGCACAGATACGCAGTATTTT
CDR3aa: CSVGQSTDTQYF
d_gene: NA
j_gene: TRBJ2-3
abundance: NA
v_gene: TRBV29-1

CDR3nt: TGTGCCACCAGTGATTTGCACGCAGGGGGCCCCTATGGCTACACCTTC
CDR3aa: CATSDLHAGGPYGYTF
d_gene: TRBD1
j_gene: TRBJ1-2
abundance: NA
v_gene: TRBV24-1

CDR3nt: TGTGCCAGCGGCGGGGGGACCTACGAGCAGTACTTC
CDR3aa: CASGGGTYEQYF
d_gene: TRBD2
j_gene: TRBJ2-7
abundance: NA
v_gene: TRBV12-3/TRBV12-4

CDR3nt: TGTGCCAGCTCCAAGACTACGAATAACGAGCAGTACTTC
CDR3aa: CASSKTTNNEQYF
d_gene: NA
j_gene: TRBJ2-7
abundance: NA
v_gene: TRBV12-3/TRBV12-4

CDR3nt: TGTGCCAGCAGCCGTAATGGTGTACAGGCGGTCAATGAAGCTTTCTTT
CDR3aa: CASSRNGVQAVNEAFF
d_gene: NA
j_gene: TRBJ1-1
abundance: NA
v_gene: TRBV7-8

CDR3nt: TGTGCCAGCAGCGTAGGCCATCTGGGGCAGGATGAGCAGTTCTTC
CDR3aa: CASSVGHLGQDEQFF
d_gene: NA
j_gene: TRBJ2-1
abundance: NA
v_gene: TRBV9

CDR3nt: TGTGCCAGTAGTGACGACAACTATGGCTACACCTTC
CDR3aa: CASSDDNYGYTF
d_gene: NA
j_gene: TRBJ1-2
abundance: NA
v_gene: TRBV19

CDR3nt: TGTGCCAGCAGTGTTCAGGGGGCGCACCCTGAAGCTTTCTTT
CDR3aa: CASSVQGAHPEAFF
d_gene: TRBD1
j_gene: TRBJ1-1
abundance: NA
v_gene: TRBV2

CDR3nt: TGTGCCAGCAGCTCTCGACAGCCACGGGGGGACAATCAGCCCCAGCATTTT
CDR3aa: CASSSRQPRGDNQPQHF
d_gene: NA
j_gene: TRBJ1-5
abundance: once
v_gene: TRBV28

CDR3nt: TGCGCCAGCAGCCAAGTTATTAACCCTTATGCTGCAGATACGCAGTATTTT
CDR3aa: CASSQVINPYAADTQYF
d_gene: NA
j_gene: TRBJ2-3
abundance: NA
v_gene: TRBV4-1

CDR3nt: TGCGCCAGCAGCCAAGCCCGCGGGTACCCCTACGAGCAGTACTTC
CDR3aa: CASSQARGYPYEQYF
d_gene: NA
j_gene: TRBJ2-7
abundance: NA
v_gene: TRBV4-1

CDR3nt: TGTGCCAGCAGCCGACGGGACACCAACTACGAGCAGTACTTC
CDR3aa: CASSRRDTNYEQYF
d_gene: NA
j_gene: TRBJ2-7
abundance: NA
v_gene: TRBV3-1/TRBV3-2

CDR3nt: TGTGCCAGCAGCGTCCCCCCGGGACTAGCGGCCTACGAGCAGTACTTC
CDR3aa: CASSVPPGLAAYEQYF
d_gene: TRBD2
j_gene: TRBJ2-7
abundance: NA
v_gene: TRBV9

CDR3nt: TGTGCCATAAAGGGGACGGGTAATCAGCCCCAGCATTTT
CDR3aa: CAIKGTGNQPQHF
d_gene: NA
j_gene: TRBJ1-5
abundance: NA
v_gene: TRBV2

CDR3nt: TGTGCCAGCAGCTCCGGGACAGCCGAGCTGGCCCAGTACTTC
CDR3aa: CASSSGTAELAQYF
d_gene: TRBD1
j_gene: TRBJ2-5
abundance: NA
v_gene: TRBV11-1

CDR3nt: TGCGCCAGCAGCCGGTACAGGGGGCTAGTCACTGAAGCTTTCTTT
CDR3aa: CASSRYRGLVTEAFF
d_gene: TRBD1
j_gene: TRBJ1-1
abundance: few
v_gene: TRBV4-1

CDR3nt: TGTGCCAGCAGCTTAGGGGGCTCGGGCGAGGGCACTGAAGCTTTCTTT
CDR3aa: CASSLGGSGEGTEAFF
d_gene: NA
j_gene: TRBJ1-1
abundance: NA
v_gene: TRBV7-9

CDR3nt: TGTGCCAGCAGCGGAGGTAGGGATGATGGTCCACCTTCCTACAATGAGCAGTTCTTC
CDR3aa: CASSGGRDDGPPSYNEQFF
d_gene: NA
j_gene: TRBJ2-1
abundance: NA
v_gene: TRBV5-4

CDR3nt: TGTGCCAGCAGCGTAGCTGGGACAGGGGTGGCTTCACCCCTCCACTTT
CDR3aa: CASSVAGTGVASPLHF
d_gene: TRBD1
j_gene: TRBJ1-6
abundance: NA
v_gene: TRBV9